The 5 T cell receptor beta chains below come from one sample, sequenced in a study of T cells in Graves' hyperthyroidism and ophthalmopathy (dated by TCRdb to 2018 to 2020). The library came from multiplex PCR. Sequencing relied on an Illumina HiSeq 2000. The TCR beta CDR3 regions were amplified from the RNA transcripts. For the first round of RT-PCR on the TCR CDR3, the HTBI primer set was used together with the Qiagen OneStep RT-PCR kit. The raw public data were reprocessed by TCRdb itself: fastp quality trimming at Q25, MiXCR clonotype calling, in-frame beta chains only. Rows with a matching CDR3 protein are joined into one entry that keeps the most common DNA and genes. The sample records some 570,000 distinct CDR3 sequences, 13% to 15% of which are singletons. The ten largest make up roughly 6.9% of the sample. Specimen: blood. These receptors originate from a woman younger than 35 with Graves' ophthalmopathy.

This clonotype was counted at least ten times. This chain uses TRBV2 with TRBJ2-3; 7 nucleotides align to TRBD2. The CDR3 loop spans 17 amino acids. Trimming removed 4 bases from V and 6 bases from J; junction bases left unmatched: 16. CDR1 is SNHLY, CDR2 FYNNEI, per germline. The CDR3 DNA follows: TGTGCCAGCAGTGGATACCCTCGGGGGGTTTCGGTGGATACGCAGTATTTT. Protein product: CASSGYPRGVSVDTQYF.

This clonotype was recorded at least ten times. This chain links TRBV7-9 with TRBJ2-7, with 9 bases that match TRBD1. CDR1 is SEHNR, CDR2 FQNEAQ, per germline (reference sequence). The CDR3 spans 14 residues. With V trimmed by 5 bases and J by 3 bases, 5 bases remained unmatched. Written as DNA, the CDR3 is TGTGCCAGCAGCGCTCCGGGACAGGGCTACGAGCAGTACTTC. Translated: CASSAPGQGYEQYF. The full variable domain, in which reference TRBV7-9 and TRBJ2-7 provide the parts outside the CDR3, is DTGVSQNPRHKITKRGQNVTFRCDPISEHNRLYWYRQTLGQGPEFLTYFQNEAQLEKSRLLSDRFSAERPKGSFSTLEIQRTEQGDSAMYLCASSAPGQGYEQYFGPGTRLTVT.

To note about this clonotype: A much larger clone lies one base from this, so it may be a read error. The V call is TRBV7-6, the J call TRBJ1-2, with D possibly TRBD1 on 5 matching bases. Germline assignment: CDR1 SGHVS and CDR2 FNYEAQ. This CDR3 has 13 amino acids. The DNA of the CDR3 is TGTGTCAGCACCCGAGATGGGGGAGAAGGCTACACCTTC. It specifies CVSTRDGGEGYTF.

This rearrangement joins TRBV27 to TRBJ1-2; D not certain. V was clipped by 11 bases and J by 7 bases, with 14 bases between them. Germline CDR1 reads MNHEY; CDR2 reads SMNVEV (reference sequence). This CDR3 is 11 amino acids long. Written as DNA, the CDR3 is TGTGCCTGTGGGAGTTCTGGTGGCTACACCTTC. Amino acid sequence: CACGSSGGYTF.

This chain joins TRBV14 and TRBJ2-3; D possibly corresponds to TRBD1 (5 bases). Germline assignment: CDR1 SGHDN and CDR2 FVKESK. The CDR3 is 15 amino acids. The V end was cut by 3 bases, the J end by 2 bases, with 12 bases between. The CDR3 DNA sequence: TGTGCCAGCAGCCATCGAGGACATATCACAGATACGCAGTATTTT. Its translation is CASSHRGHITDTQYF.